The 17 T cell receptor beta chains listed next were all sequenced from one sample in a study of blood T cell repertoires in COVID-19. Sequencing was performed with immunoSEQ multiplex PCR; in TCRdb, only in-frame clones are kept and a portion is missing. The sample consists of roughly 230,000 clones, approximately 83% of them appearing once. Material: peripheral blood. The receptor source for this set is a man aged 50 to 60 with active or convalescent COVID-19.

For the CDR3, the DNA is TGTGCCAGTAGTATATTTCCCGGGACAACTAATGAAAAACTGTTTTTT. Amino acid sequence: CASSIFPGTTNEKLFF. This chain connects TRBV19 to TRBJ1-4; no reliable D call. The CDR3 is 16 residues long. V was pared by 2 bases and J by 0 bases, with 10 bases between. Germline loops: CDR1 LNHDA, CDR2 SQIVND (reference sequence).

The chain is built from TRBV28 and TRBJ2-5, with a weak D call TRBD2 (5 bases). The CDR3 runs to 14 residues. Germline V gene data show CDR1 as MDHEN and CDR2 as SYDVKM. Trimming shortened V by 7 bases and J by 5 bases, and 17 bases separated the two germline ends. The chain's CDR3 is CASNLGRGRETQYF. CDR3 DNA: TGTGCCAGCAACCTCGGACGGGGTAGGGAGACCCAGTACTTC.

The V gene is TRBV18, the J gene TRBJ1-1, with 8 bases matching TRBD1. After removal of 4 bases from V and 3 bases from J, the junction contained 1 base not matched to a gene. CDR3 length: 13 amino acids. Per the germline V gene, CDR1 is KGHSH and CDR2 is LQKENI. CDR3 amino acids: CASSLDRDTEAFF. CDR3 sequence (DNA): TGTGCCAGCTCACTGGACAGGGACACTGAAGCTTTCTTT.

V and J are TRBV4-2 and TRBJ2-1, with a possible D match to TRBD1 (6 bases). Germline V gene sequence: CDR1 LGHNA, CDR2 YNFKEQ. The CDR3 length is 15 residues. V was pared by 3 bases and J by 5 bases, with 14 bases between. CDR3 DNA sequence: TGTGCCAGCAGCCATCCAGGGGTAGGGAACAATGAGCAGTTCTTC. Its protein is CASSHPGVGNNEQFF.

The gene calls are TRBV6-5 and TRBJ2-7; 8 bases line up with TRBD1. The V and J ends lost 8 bases and 6 bases, in that order; junction bases with no gene match: 6. Germline CDR1 is MNHEY and CDR2 is SVGAGI. The CDR3 runs to 12 residues. CDR3 sequence reads: CASWTGYFEQYF. DNA for the CDR3: TGTGCCAGCTGGACAGGGTACTTCGAGCAGTACTTC.

The chain recombines TRBV5-6 with TRBJ2-3; 10 bases are a match to TRBD1. This CDR3 spans 14 amino acids. CDR1 and CDR2 (germline): SGHDT, YYEEEE. V lost 4 bases and J lost 10; bases outside the gene matches: 9. Written as DNA, the CDR3 is TGTGCCAGCAGCCCCGGGACAGGGGCACTTTCGCAGTATTTT. The encoded protein is CASSPGTGALSQYF.

V is TRBV15 and J is TRBJ1-2; the D is unclear. The CDR3 is 17 amino acids. Germline lookup yields CDR1 LNHNV and CDR2 YYDKDF (reference sequence). V was pared by 1 base and J by 2 bases, with 17 bases between. This chain's CDR3 is CATSRVEQTPLNYGYTF. CDR3 DNA sequence: TGTGCCACCAGCAGAGTTGAACAGACCCCCTTAAACTATGGCTACACCTTC.

The chain joins TRBV7-2 to TRBJ1-1; weak D call: TRBD1 (6 bases). CDR3 size: 11 residues. Germline CDR1 is SGHTA and CDR2 is FQGNSA. Trimming removed 1 base from V and 10 bases from J, with 7 bases in between. The CDR3 DNA is TGTGCCAGCAGCTTAGGGGACATAGCTTTCTTT. It encodes CASSLGDIAFF.

J is TRBJ1-3 and V is TRBV18, with D maybe TRBD1 (5 bases). CDR3 size: 13 residues. Germline lookup yields CDR1 KGHSH and CDR2 LQKENI. V lost 6 bases, J lost 3 bases, and 9 bases lay in between. CDR3 sequence reads: CASSSTDGNTIYF. The DNA of the CDR3 is TGTGCCAGCTCTTCGACAGATGGAAACACCATATATTTT.

V is TRBV29-1 and J is TRBJ2-3, with 13 bases that match TRBD2. The V and J ends lost 6 bases and 0 bases, in that order; junction bases with no gene match: 6. The germline gives CDR1 SQVTM, CDR2 ANQGSEA. This CDR3 has 16 residues. The CDR3 DNA reads TGCAGCGTCGCCGGGACTAGCGGGGTTAGCACAGATACGCAGTATTTT. Its protein product is CSVAGTSGVSTDTQYF.

The rearrangement joins TRBV21-1 to TRBJ2-3; the table's TRBD1 call for D was not verified on the DNA. TRBV21-1 is reported as a pseudogene. CDR3 length: 16 residues. This CDR3 reads CASSKSRTASTDTQYF. CDR3 DNA sequence: TGTGCCAGCAGCAAATCCCGGACAGCCAGCACAGATACGCAGTATTTT.

The chain links TRBV19 to TRBJ1-1, with no clear D. CDR1 LNHDA and CDR2 SQIVND come from the germline V gene (reference sequence). Trimming took off 5 bases at V and 0 bases at J, with 7 bases between the two ends. The CDR3 extends over 13 amino acids. The CDR3 nucleotides are TGTGCCAGTAGTGTTCTAGTGAACACTGAAGCTTTCTTT. Translated: CASSVLVNTEAFF.

The rearrangement joins TRBV28 to TRBJ1-4; tentative D call: TRBD1 (6 bases). In germline, CDR1 is MDHEN, CDR2 SYDVKM. V was pared by 6 bases and J by 4 bases, with 15 bases between. This CDR3 comprises 15 residues. The CDR3 DNA follows: TGTGCCAGCAGCCGGGGGGCAGCGATTAATGAAAAACTGTTTTTT. Its protein is CASSRGAAINEKLFF. The variable domain in full, completed from reference TRBV28 and TRBJ1-4, reads DVKVTQSSRYLVKRTGEKVFLECVQDMDHENMFWYRQDPGLGLRLIYFSYDVKMKEKGDIPEGYSVSREKKERFSLILESASTNQTSMYLCASSRGAAINEKLFFGSGTQLSVL.

J is TRBJ1-1 and V is TRBV12-3 or TRBV12-4, with 7 bases matching TRBD1. The CDR3 has 13 amino acids. Trimming removed 6 bases from V and 4 bases from J; junction bases left unmatched: 5. The CDR3 spells CASREQGSTEAFF. The CDR3 DNA sequence: TGTGCCAGCAGGGAACAGGGGTCCACTGAAGCTTTCTTT.

The rearrangement links TRBV9 to TRBJ1-2; the D is unclear. Trimming shortened V by 0 bases and J by 2 bases, and 8 bases separated the two germline ends. Germline CDR1 is SGDLS and CDR2 is YYNGEE. CDR3 length: 14 residues. CDR3 nucleotides: TGTGCCAGCAGCGTAGGCGGCAGAAACTATGGCTACACCTTC. It translates to CASSVGGRNYGYTF.

The chain combines TRBV11-2 with TRBJ2-2, with 7 bases identical to TRBD1. Germline lookup yields CDR1 SGHAT and CDR2 FQNNGV. The CDR3 sequence is 17 residues long. J lost 0 bases, V lost 5 bases, and 9 bases had no gene match. CDR3 in DNA: TGTGCCAGCAGCCGGGACAGTCACCGGGCGAACACCGGGGAGCTGTTTTTT. This codes for CASSRDSHRANTGELFF.

This clone is a singleton in its sample. The rearrangement links TRBV7-7 to TRBJ2-1; a weak D match, TRBD2 (6 bases). V shed 3 bases and J shed 7 bases, with 16 bases lying between them. The CDR3 contains 15 residues. From germline, CDR1 is SSHAT and CDR2 FNYEAQ (reference sequence). In DNA, the CDR3 is TGTGCCAGCAGCTTGGGGGACTCCGTTTGGAATGAGCAGTTCTTC. This sequence encodes CASSLGDSVWNEQFF. The full variable domain, completed using reference TRBV7-7 and TRBJ2-1, is GAGVSQSPRYKVTKRGQDVTLRCDPISSHATLYWYQQALGQGPEFLTYFNYEAQPDKSGLPSDRFSAERPEGSISTLTIQRTEQRDSAMYRCASSLGDSVWNEQFFGPGTRLTVL.